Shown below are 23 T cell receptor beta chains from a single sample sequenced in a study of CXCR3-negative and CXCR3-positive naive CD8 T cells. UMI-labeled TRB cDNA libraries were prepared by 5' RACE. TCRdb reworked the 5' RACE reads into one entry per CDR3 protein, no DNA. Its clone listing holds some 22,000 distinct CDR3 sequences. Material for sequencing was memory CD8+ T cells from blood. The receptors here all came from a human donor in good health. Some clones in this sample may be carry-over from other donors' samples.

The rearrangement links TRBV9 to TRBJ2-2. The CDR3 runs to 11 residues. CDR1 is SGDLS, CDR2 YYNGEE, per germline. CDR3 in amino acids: CASSVSGELFF. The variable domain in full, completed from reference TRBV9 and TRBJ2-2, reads DSGVTQTPKHLITATGQRVTLRCSPRSGDLSVYWYQQSLDQGLQFLIQYYNGEERAKGNILERFSAQQFPDLHSELNLSSLELGDSALYFCASSVSGELFFGEGSRLTVL.

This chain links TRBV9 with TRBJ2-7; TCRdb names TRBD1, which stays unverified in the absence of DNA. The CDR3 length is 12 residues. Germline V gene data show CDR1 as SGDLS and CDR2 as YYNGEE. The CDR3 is CASSGQGWEQYF.

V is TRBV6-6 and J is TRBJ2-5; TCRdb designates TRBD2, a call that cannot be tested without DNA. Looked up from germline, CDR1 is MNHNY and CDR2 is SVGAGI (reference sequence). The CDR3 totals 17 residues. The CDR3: CASSYTLGGGLGETQYF.

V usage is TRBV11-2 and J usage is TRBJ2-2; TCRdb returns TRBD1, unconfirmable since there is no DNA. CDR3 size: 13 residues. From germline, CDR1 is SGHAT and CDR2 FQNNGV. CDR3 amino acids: CASSLWGPGELFF. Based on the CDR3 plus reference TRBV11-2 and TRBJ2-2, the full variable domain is EAGVAQSPRYKIIEKRQSVAFWCNPISGHATLYWYQQILGQGPKLLIQFQNNGVVDDSQLPKDRFSAERLKGVDSTLKIQPAKLEDSAVYLCASSLWGPGELFFGEGSRLTVL.

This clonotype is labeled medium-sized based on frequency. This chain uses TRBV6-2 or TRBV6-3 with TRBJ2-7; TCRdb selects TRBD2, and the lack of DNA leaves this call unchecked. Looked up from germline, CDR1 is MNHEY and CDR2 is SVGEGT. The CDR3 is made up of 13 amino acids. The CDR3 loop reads CASGEGENDEQYF.

This CDR3 reads CASSDRDTEFEQYF. The rearrangement joins TRBV14 to TRBJ2-7; the D call of TRBD1 rests on TCRdb alone, since no DNA is present to check it. Germline CDR1 is SGHDN and CDR2 is FVKESK. CDR3 size: 14 residues.

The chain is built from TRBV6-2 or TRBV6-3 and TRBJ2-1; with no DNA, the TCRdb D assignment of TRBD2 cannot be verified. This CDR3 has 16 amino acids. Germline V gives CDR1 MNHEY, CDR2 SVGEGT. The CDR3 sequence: CASSYLAEGDYNEQFF.

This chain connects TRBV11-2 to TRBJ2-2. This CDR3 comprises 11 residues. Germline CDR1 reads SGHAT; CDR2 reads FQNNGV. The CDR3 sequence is CAGLSSGELFF.

CDR3 sequence reads: CASSLRGPFDIQYF. V is TRBV7-9 and J is TRBJ2-4; TCRdb returns TRBD1, unconfirmable since there is no DNA. The CDR3 contains 14 residues. CDR1 SEHNR and CDR2 FQNEAQ come from the germline V gene (reference sequence).

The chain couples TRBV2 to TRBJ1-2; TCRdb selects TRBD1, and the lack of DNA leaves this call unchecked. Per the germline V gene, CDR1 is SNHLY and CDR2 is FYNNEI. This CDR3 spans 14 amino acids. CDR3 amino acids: CASSEMLGGNGYTF.

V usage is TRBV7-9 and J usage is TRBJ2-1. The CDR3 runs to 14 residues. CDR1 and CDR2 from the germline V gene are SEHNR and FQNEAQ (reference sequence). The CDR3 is CASSLSGDYNEQFF.

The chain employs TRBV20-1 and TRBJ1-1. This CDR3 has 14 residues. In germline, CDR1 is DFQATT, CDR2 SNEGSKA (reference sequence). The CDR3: CSAQTPGIWTEAFF.

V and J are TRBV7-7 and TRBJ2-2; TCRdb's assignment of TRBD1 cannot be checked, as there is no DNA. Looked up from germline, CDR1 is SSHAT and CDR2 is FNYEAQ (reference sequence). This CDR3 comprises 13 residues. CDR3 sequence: CASAGRNTGELFF.

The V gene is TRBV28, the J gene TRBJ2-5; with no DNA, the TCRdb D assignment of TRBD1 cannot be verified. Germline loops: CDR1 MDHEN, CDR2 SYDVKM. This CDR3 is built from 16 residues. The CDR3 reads CASSLHRDREEETQYF. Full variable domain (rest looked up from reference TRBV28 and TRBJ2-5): DVKVTQSSRYLVKRTGEKVFLECVQDMDHENMFWYRQDPGLGLRLIYFSYDVKMKEKGDIPEGYSVSREKKERFSLILESASTNQTSMYLCASSLHRDREEETQYFGPGTRLLVL.

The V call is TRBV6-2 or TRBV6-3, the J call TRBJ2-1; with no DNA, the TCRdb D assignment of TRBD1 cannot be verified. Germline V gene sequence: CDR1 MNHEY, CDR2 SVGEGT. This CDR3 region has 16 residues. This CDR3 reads CASSYSPLTGCNEQFF.

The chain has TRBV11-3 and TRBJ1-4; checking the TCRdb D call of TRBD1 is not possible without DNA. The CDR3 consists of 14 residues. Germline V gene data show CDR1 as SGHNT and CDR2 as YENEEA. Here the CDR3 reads CASSITGTNEKLFF. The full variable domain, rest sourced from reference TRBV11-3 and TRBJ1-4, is EAGVVQSPRYKIIEKKQPVAFWCNPISGHNTLYWYLQNLGQGPELLIRYENEEAVDDSQLPKDRFSAERLKGVDSTLKIQPAELGDSAVYLCASSITGTNEKLFFGSGTQLSVL.

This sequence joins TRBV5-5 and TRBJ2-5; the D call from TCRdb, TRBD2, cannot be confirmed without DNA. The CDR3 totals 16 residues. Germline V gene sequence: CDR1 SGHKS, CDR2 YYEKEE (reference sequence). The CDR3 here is CASSWGLRGAGETQYF.

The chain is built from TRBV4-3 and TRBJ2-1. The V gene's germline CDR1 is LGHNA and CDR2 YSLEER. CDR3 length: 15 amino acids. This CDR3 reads CASSQQKDPYNEQFF.

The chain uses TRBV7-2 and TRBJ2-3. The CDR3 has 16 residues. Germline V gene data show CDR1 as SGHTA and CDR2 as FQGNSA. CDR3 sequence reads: CASSLPLTTSTDTQYF.

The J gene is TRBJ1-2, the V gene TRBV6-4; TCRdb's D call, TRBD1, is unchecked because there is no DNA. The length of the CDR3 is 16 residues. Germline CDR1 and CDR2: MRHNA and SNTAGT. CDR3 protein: CASSPNLGQTKYGYTF.

CDR3 protein: CASSWGPRSYEQYF. The chain carries TRBV7-8 and TRBJ2-7; the D call from TCRdb, TRBD1, cannot be confirmed without DNA. CDR1 is SGHVS, CDR2 FQNEAQ, per germline. The CDR3 is 14 residues long.

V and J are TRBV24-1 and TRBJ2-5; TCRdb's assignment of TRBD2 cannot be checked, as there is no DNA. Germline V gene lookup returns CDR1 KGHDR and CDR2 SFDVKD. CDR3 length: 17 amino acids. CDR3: CATSDFLAGGYQETQYF.

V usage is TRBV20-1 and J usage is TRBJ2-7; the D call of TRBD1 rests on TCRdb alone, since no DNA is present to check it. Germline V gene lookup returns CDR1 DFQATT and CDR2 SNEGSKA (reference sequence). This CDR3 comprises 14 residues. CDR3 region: CSAHDRGQAYEQYF.